These 10 T cell receptor beta chains were all obtained from the same sample, sequenced in a study of response to subunit inactivated influenza vaccine. TCRdb processed the RT-PCR reads anew with MiXCR; each CDR3 protein has one entry. The data contain roughly 670,000 distinct CDR3 sequences, less than 15% of them seen just once; the ten biggest clones take up about 7.6%. Sample: PBMCs from blood, taken 14 to 15 days before vaccination. Every receptor here comes from a man between 45 and 60 years old who received an inactivated influenza vaccine.

This clonotype was counted at least ten times. The chain carries TRBV28 and TRBJ1-2; D gene unclear. CDR1 and CDR2 from the germline V gene are MDHEN and SYDVKM. The CDR3 totals 15 residues. Deletions cut 3 bases from V and 4 bases from J, with 15 bases between. In DNA, the CDR3 is TGTGCCAGCAGTTTTATCACAGCCGGTTTCTATGGCTACACCTTC. Translating gives CASSFITAGFYGYTF.

This clonotype was seen more than once but under ten times. The J gene is TRBJ1-2, the V gene TRBV20-1, with D perhaps matching TRBD1 (6 bases). CDR3 length: 12 residues. Trimming cost V 4 bases and J 5 bases, with 11 bases left between them. Germline-derived CDR1 and CDR2 are DFQATT and SNEGSKA (reference sequence). The CDR3 DNA is TGCAGTGCTAAAAACAGGGATTATGGCTACACCTTC. It is translated as CSAKNRDYGYTF.

This chain connects TRBV28 to TRBJ2-7, with 8 bases lining up with TRBD2. The length of the CDR3 is 15 residues. Germline values: CDR1 MDHEN, CDR2 SYDVKM. V was clipped by 1 base and J by 6 bases; unmatched bases: 8. CDR3 residues: CASSLFGGGWAEQYF. The DNA for the CDR3 is TGTGCCAGCAGTTTATTCGGGGGGGGATGGGCCGAGCAGTACTTC.

This clonotype was counted many times. The rearrangement links TRBV29-1 to TRBJ1-1; D may be TRBD1 (5 bases). V lost 6 bases to trimming and J lost 1 base, with 12 bases between them. The CDR3 contains 13 residues. Germline assignment: CDR1 SQVTM and CDR2 ANQGSEA. CDR3 region: CSVDSPRNTEAFF. CDR3 bases: TGCAGCGTCGACAGCCCACGGAACACTGAAGCTTTCTTT. Filled out from reference TRBV29-1 and TRBJ1-1, the complete variable domain reads SAVISQKPSRDICQRGTSLTIQCQVDSQVTMMFWYRQQPGQSLTLIATANQGSEATYESGFVIDKFPISRPNLTFSTLTVSNMSPEDSSIYLCSVDSPRNTEAFFGQGTRLTVV.

The rearrangement uses TRBV6-5 and TRBJ2-1; possibly TRBD2 for D (5 bases). This CDR3 spans 15 amino acids. V shed 2 bases and J shed 5 bases, with 13 bases lying between them. Germline V gives CDR1 MNHEY, CDR2 SVGAGI. CDR3 DNA sequence: TGTGCCAGCAGTTACAAGAGGGTATCGAACAATGAGCAGTTCTTC. Its protein product is CASSYKRVSNNEQFF.

The chain couples TRBV7-6 to TRBJ2-1; 10 bases are shared with TRBD2. The germline V gene has CDR1 SGHVS and CDR2 FNYEAQ. Trimming removed 4 bases from V and 8 bases from J; junction bases left unmatched: 2. This CDR3 is 13 amino acids long. CDR3 protein: CASSSLAGHEQFF. The CDR3 DNA follows: TGTGCCAGCAGCTCACTAGCGGGACATGAGCAGTTCTTC.

This clonotype was detected only a few times. The rearrangement joins TRBV7-9 to TRBJ2-2; tentatively, D is TRBD1 (6 bases). This CDR3 comprises 15 residues. Germline assignment: CDR1 SEHNR and CDR2 FQNEAQ (reference sequence). V lost 0 bases and J lost 3, with 8 bases in between. As DNA, the CDR3 is TGTGCCAGCAGCTTAGCGGGACAATACACCGGGGAGCTGTTTTTT. Residues: CASSLAGQYTGELFF. Complete variable domain (other parts from reference TRBV7-9 and TRBJ2-2): DTGVSQNPRHKITKRGQNVTFRCDPISEHNRLYWYRQTLGQGPEFLTYFQNEAQLEKSRLLSDRFSAERPKGSFSTLEIQRTEQGDSAMYLCASSLAGQYTGELFFGEGSRLTVL.

This clonotype was seen a handful of times. The chain couples TRBV20-1 to TRBJ1-5; no clear D gene. V lost 1 base, J lost 1 base, and 11 bases lay in between. Germline assignment: CDR1 DFQATT and CDR2 SNEGSKA (reference sequence). This CDR3 spans 15 amino acids. CDR3 amino acids: CSARGPRGSNQPQHF. DNA for the CDR3: TGCAGTGCTAGAGGCCCCCGCGGAAGCAATCAGCCCCAGCATTTT.

This clonotype has just a few counts. The chain recombines TRBV4-2 with TRBJ2-2, with D possibly TRBD1 on 6 matching bases. Germline loops: CDR1 LGHNA, CDR2 YNFKEQ. The CDR3 contains 17 residues. V lost 1 base, J lost 4 bases, and 16 bases lay in between. The CDR3 sequence: CASSQGAQGIATGELFF. CDR3 bases: TGTGCCAGCAGCCAAGGGGCCCAGGGGATCGCCACCGGGGAGCTGTTTTTT.

This clonotype was seen a few times. V usage is TRBV11-2 and J usage is TRBJ2-7; 8 bases fit TRBD1. The junction had 8 bases not matched to a gene; V was cut back by 3 bases and J by 7 bases. The V gene's germline CDR1 is SGHAT and CDR2 FQNNGV. The CDR3 sequence is 14 residues long. CDR3 DNA sequence: TGTGCCAGCAGCTTTCGGACAGGGCCTCGGGAGCAGTACTTC. It specifies CASSFRTGPREQYF.